Listed below are T cell receptor beta chains from one sample, sequenced in a study of regulatory T cells in long-lasting Graves disease. A single record per CDR3 protein comes from TCRdb applying MiXCR to the multiplex PCR reads. This sample has about 470,000 distinct CDR3 sequences, with 15% found just once. These data were also filed under a second study, of T cells in Graves' hyperthyroidism and ophthalmopathy.

This specimen consisted of peripheral blood mononuclear cells (PBMCs), obtained at new diagnosis, from a patient treated with antithyroid drugs. The origin of the receptors is a woman in her twenties or thirties with Graves disease. The CDR3 runs from the conserved cysteine through the conserved F or W.

V gene	J gene	CDR3 length	CDR3 protein
TRBV11-2	TRBJ2-1	15	CAVLTELAGYNEQFF
TRBV5-1	TRBJ1-1	15	CASSLVYGPDTEAFF
TRBV19	TRBJ1-5	14	CASTPGQVNQPQHF
TRBV28	TRBJ1-1	14	CASSLRQRTAEAFF
TRBV11-1	TRBJ2-1	17	CASSLFGRQPGYNEQFF
TRBV20-1	TRBJ1-3	14	CSARPGTSGNTIYF
TRBV9	TRBJ1-1	16	CASRALAGVVNTEAFF
TRBV5-8	TRBJ1-1	16	CASSLDGTGGLTEAFF
TRBV5-6	TRBJ1-2	17	CASSLAPGGTARYGYTF
TRBV7-8	TRBJ1-1	13	CVSSLDGNTEAFF
TRBV11-2	TRBJ2-2	16	CASSLESHRNTGELFF
TRBV5-1	TRBJ1-1	16	CASSPVPQGGHHEAFF
TRBV11-2	TRBJ2-1	15	CASSLDQARSDEQFF
TRBV6-1	TRBJ2-1	15	CASSSGGVPYNEQFF
TRBV4-1	TRBJ2-3	15	CASSLVGVSPDTQYF
TRBV10-1	TRBJ2-7	15	CASSEGLAGSDEQYF
TRBV11-2	TRBJ2-3	17	CASSRGLSASRFDTQYF
TRBV28	TRBJ2-3	17	CASTPLLLAGHTDTQYF
TRBV24-1	TRBJ1-1	12	CATSDLPDKLFF
TRBV6-1	TRBJ2-5	16	CASRAKKVSLQETQYF
TRBV7-9	TRBJ1-4	16	CASSSGQFATNEKLFF
TRBV5-1	TRBJ1-1	14	CASSLEGRFAEAFF
TRBV9	TRBJ1-1	13	CASSFRQRTEAFF
TRBV24-1	TRBJ1-5	15	CATSDFGDSNQPQHF
TRBV20-1	TRBJ2-7	12	CSARDYFYEQYF
TRBV6-1	TRBJ2-7	12	CASSGRGGEQYF
TRBV7-9	TRBJ2-3	14	CASIPTASTDTQYF
TRBV20-1	TRBJ1-2	11	CSARVKYGYTF
TRBV12-3/TRBV12-4	TRBJ2-7	13	CASSPPSAPEQYF
TRBV20-1	TRBJ2-7	11	CSVARGGEQYF
TRBV28	TRBJ2-7	15	CASSNPGTATYEQYF
TRBV7-3	TRBJ2-6	17	CASSLVTGGTGANVLTF
TRBV6-2/TRBV6-3	TRBJ2-7	16	CASSYSTSGGTYEQYF
TRBV7-9	TRBJ1-1	15	CASSARQGMNTEAFF
TRBV19	TRBJ2-1	15	CASRRWTSGRNEQFF
TRBV14	TRBJ2-1	17	CASSQDPPASGNNEQFF